Each of the 9 T cell receptor beta chains below was sequenced from the same sample in a study of T cell changes during pregnancy in multiple sclerosis. Produced via immunoSEQ multiplex PCR; TCRdb's table is partial and in-frame only. Of some 95,000 clones listed, roughly 92% are singletons. Specimen: peripheral blood, collected in the first trimester of pregnancy. Every receptor here comes from a female donor with multiple sclerosis, enrolled in a pregnancy study.

This clone was observed a handful of times. This chain joins TRBV10-2 and TRBJ2-4; TRBD2 might be the D (5 bases). The length of the CDR3 is 12 residues. V was trimmed by 4 bases and J by 7 bases, leaving 8 bases between them. Germline CDR1 is WSHSY and CDR2 is SAAADI. In DNA form, the CDR3 reads TGCGCCAGCAGTGCCCCGGGGAACATTCAGTACTTC. Amino acids: CASSAPGNIQYF.

The gene calls are TRBV6-1 and TRBJ1-4; a weak D match, TRBD1 (6 bases). Trimming cost V 2 bases and J 5 bases, with 12 bases left between them. The CDR3 runs to 15 residues. Germline CDR1 reads MNHNS; CDR2 reads SASEGT. CDR3 DNA: TGTGCCAGCAGTGAAACCCAGGGGAAGAATGAAAAACTGTTTTTT. Its translation is CASSETQGKNEKLFF.

The genes are TRBV7-8 and TRBJ2-7; 8 bases map to TRBD2. Germline lookup yields CDR1 SGHVS and CDR2 FQNEAQ. V lost 4 bases to trimming and J lost 2 bases; unmatched junction nucleotides: 4. This CDR3 spans 14 amino acids. The CDR3 nucleotides read TGTGCCAGCAGCTATAGCGGGACGACCTACGAGCAGTACTTC. Translated: CASSYSGTTYEQYF.

The chain employs TRBV28 and TRBJ1-5, with D possibly TRBD1 on 6 matching bases. Trimming shortened V by 5 bases and J by 2 bases, and 13 bases separated the two germline ends. Germline CDR1 MDHEN, CDR2 SYDVKM. This CDR3 has 15 residues. CDR3 DNA sequence: TGTGCCAGCAGTCCTCCGGACAGTCGCAATCAGCCCCAGCATTTT. The encoded protein is CASSPPDSRNQPQHF.

In DNA, the CDR3 is TGTGCCAGCAGCGTAGCTGCCCGGGGCACAGATACGCAGTATTTT. Translated, it gives CASSVAARGTDTQYF. V usage is TRBV9 and J usage is TRBJ2-3, with unresolved D. This CDR3 spans 15 amino acids. Trimming took 0 bases from V and 1 from J, leaving 9 bases between them. CDR1 is SGDLS and CDR2 is YYNGEE in the germline V gene.

The chain links TRBV11-2 to TRBJ2-7; TRBD2 matches 9 bases. This CDR3 contains 14 residues. The germline V gene has CDR1 SGHAT and CDR2 FQNNGV. Trimming cost V 5 bases and J 8 bases; bases outside gene matches: 10. In nucleotides, the CDR3 is TGTGCCAGCAGCCCACAGGGACTAGCTTATAAGCAGTACTTC. As protein: CASSPQGLAYKQYF.

The chain uses TRBV4-3 and TRBJ2-5; 11 bases fit TRBD2. V lost 2 bases, J lost 5 bases, and 7 bases stayed unmatched. This CDR3 has 16 residues. Germline values: CDR1 LGHNA, CDR2 YSLEER. As DNA, the CDR3 is TGCGCCAGCAGCCAACGTAGCGGGAGGGCCGGGGAGACCCAGTACTTC. This encodes CASSQRSGRAGETQYF.

This clone was observed a few times. The chain uses TRBV18 and TRBJ1-1, with D uncertain. Germline CDR1 is KGHSH and CDR2 is LQKENI. V dropped 1 base and J dropped 4 bases, with 4 bases sitting between them. There are 12 residues in the CDR3. The DNA of the CDR3 is TGTGCCAGCTCACCACTCGGCACTGAAGCTTTCTTT. Protein product: CASSPLGTEAFF. Drawing the rest from reference TRBV18 and TRBJ1-1, the complete variable domain is NAGVMQNPRHLVRRRGQEARLRCSPMKGHSHVYWYRQLPEEGLKFMVYLQKENIIDESGMPKERFSAEFPKEGPSILRIQQVVRGDSAAYFCASSPLGTEAFFGQGTRLTVV.

The chain uses TRBV6-5 and TRBJ2-1; TRBD1 is a possible D gene (5 bases). The CDR3 consists of 15 residues. V lost 6 bases and J lost 4, with 16 bases in between. In germline, CDR1 is MNHEY, CDR2 SVGAGI. Written as DNA, the CDR3 is TGTGCCAGCAGCAGGGCCCCTGTAGCATACAATGAGCAGTTCTTC. This translates into CASSRAPVAYNEQFF.